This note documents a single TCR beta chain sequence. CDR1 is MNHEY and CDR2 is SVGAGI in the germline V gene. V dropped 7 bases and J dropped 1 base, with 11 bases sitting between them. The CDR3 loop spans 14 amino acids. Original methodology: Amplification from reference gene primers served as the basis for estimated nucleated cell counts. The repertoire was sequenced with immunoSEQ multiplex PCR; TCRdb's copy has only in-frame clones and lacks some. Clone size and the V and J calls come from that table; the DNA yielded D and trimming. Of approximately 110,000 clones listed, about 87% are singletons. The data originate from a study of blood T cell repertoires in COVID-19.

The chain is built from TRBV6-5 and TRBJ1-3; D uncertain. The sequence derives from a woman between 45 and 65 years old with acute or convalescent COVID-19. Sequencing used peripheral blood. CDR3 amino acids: CASTSSRSGNTIYF. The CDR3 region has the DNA TGTGCCAGCACCTCTAGTCGATCTGGAAACACCATATATTTT.